These 24 T cell receptor beta chains share one sample of origin, sequenced in a study of blood T cell repertoires in COVID-19 (dated by TCRdb to the early 2020s). Libraries were constructed by the immunoSEQ multiplex PCR assay. TCRdb provides this immuneACCESS table in a form limited to in-frame rearrangements. Some clones are lacking; in checked studies, under half of them reflect an unresolved V gene, and why the rest are absent is not known. The sample records 200,000 to 250,000 clones, approximately 80% of which are singletons. The ten largest account for more than 9% of the sample. What was sequenced was peripheral blood. The source is a man in his fifties or sixties with active or convalescent COVID-19.

This chain uses TRBV29-1 with TRBJ2-1; 7 nucleotides agree with TRBD1. In germline, CDR1 is SQVTM, CDR2 ANQGSEA. The CDR3 is 15 residues long. J lost 4 bases, V lost 0 bases, and 6 bases had no gene match. The CDR3 DNA is TGCAGCGTTGAAGATCGTACAGGGGCGTACAATGAGCAGTTCTTC. Protein sequence: CSVEDRTGAYNEQFF.

V gene TRBV19 combines with J gene TRBJ1-6, with 8 bases matching TRBD1. Germline CDR1 is LNHDA and CDR2 is SQIVND (reference sequence). Trimming took 6 bases from V and 7 from J; bases not matched to a gene: 8. The CDR3 has 15 residues. This chain's CDR3 is CASSTDRGDNSPLHF. As DNA, the CDR3 is TGTGCCAGTAGCACTGACAGGGGAGACAATTCACCCCTCCACTTT.

The rearrangement links TRBV5-1 to TRBJ1-4; 7 bases line up with TRBD1. Germline CDR1 reads SGHRS; CDR2 reads YFSETQ. This CDR3 region has 14 residues. V lost 0 bases and J lost 8; bases outside the gene matches: 4. The CDR3 protein is CASSLGQGWEKLFF. The CDR3 DNA reads as TGCGCCAGCAGCTTGGGACAGGGTTGGGAAAAACTGTTTTTT.

The genes are TRBV6-5 and TRBJ1-1; 11 nucleotides agree with TRBD1. The CDR3 runs 14 residues. Germline V CDR1 and CDR2: MNHEY, SVGAGI. The V segment lost 6 bases and the J segment 4 bases; nucleotides outside the gene matches: 4. The chain's CDR3 is CASSLDRGLTEAFF. The DNA for the CDR3 is TGTGCCAGCAGCTTGGACAGGGGGCTCACTGAAGCTTTCTTT.

The rearrangement uses TRBV6-5 and TRBJ1-2; D is unclear. Germline V CDR1 and CDR2: MNHEY, SVGAGI. V lost 2 bases and J lost 2, with 15 bases in between. The CDR3 runs 16 residues. CDR3 protein: CASSYTRAGWNYGYTF. CDR3 in DNA: TGTGCCAGCAGTTACACCCGAGCGGGCTGGAACTATGGCTACACCTTC.

The V and J genes are TRBV20-1 and TRBJ2-5; 8 bases map to TRBD2. Trimming at V came to 3 bases and at J to 3 bases, leaving 9 bases not matched to a gene. The germline V gene has CDR1 DFQATT and CDR2 SNEGSKA (reference sequence). The length of the CDR3 is 15 residues. CDR3 coding DNA: TGCAGTGCTAGTGGCGGGGGGCCAACAGAAGAGACCCAGTACTTC. Its translation is CSASGGGPTEETQYF.

The J gene is TRBJ2-1, the V gene TRBV29-1; 7 bases are shared with TRBD2. The germline gives CDR1 SQVTM, CDR2 ANQGSEA. J lost 4 bases, V lost 4 bases, and 4 bases had no gene match. This CDR3 has 13 residues. The DNA for the CDR3 is TGCAGCGTTGCGGGACTACCTTACAATGAGCAGTTCTTC. It encodes CSVAGLPYNEQFF.

The chain recombines TRBV5-6 with TRBJ1-2; the D gene is possibly TRBD1 (5 bases). The V gene's germline CDR1 is SGHDT and CDR2 YYEEEE. The CDR3 has 13 residues. V was cut by 2 bases and J by 8 bases, with 13 bases left in between. The CDR3 coding sequence is TGTGCCAGCAGCTTTGAGGCCCGGGGGGGCTACACCTTC. This gives the protein CASSFEARGGYTF. Supplemented by reference TRBV5-6 and TRBJ1-2, the full variable domain reads DAGVTQSPTHLIKTRGQQVTLRCSPKSGHDTVSWYQQALGQGPQFIFQYYEEEERQRGNFPDRFSGHQFPNYSSELNVNALLLGDSALYLCASSFEARGGYTFGSGTRLTVV.

A single count supports this clone. V is TRBV20-1 and J is TRBJ1-2; D is ambiguous. Looked up from germline, CDR1 is DFQATT and CDR2 is SNEGSKA (reference sequence). The CDR3 is made up of 10 amino acids. V was pared by 4 bases and J by 4 bases, with 4 bases between. Written as DNA, the CDR3 is TGCAGTGCTAACACCTATGGCTACACCTTC. It yields the protein CSANTYGYTF.

Comment on this clone: Other DNA sequences in the sample encode the same CDR3. The chain links TRBV7-2 to TRBJ1-2, with D maybe TRBD1 (6 bases). Germline CDR1 SGHTA, CDR2 FQGNSA. This CDR3 region has 12 residues. The V end lost 5 bases, the J end lost 5 bases, and 9 bases lay between the germline ends. The DNA of the CDR3 is TGTGCCAGCAGCCTCCAGGGGTATGGCTACACCTTC. Protein: CASSLQGYGYTF.

This chain links TRBV7-9 with TRBJ2-1; 7 positions agree with TRBD1. Germline CDR1 is SEHNR and CDR2 is FQNEAQ (reference sequence). The V gene end was trimmed by 1 base and the J gene end by 3 bases; junction bases not matched to a gene: 3. CDR3 size: 15 residues. The CDR3 region is CASSLVAGGYNEQFF. CDR3 nucleotide sequence: TGTGCCAGCAGCTTAGTGGCAGGGGGCTACAATGAGCAGTTCTTC.

On this clone: The sample carries other DNA sequences with the same CDR3. The chain uses TRBV19 and TRBJ2-2; 7 bases agree with TRBD2. From germline, CDR1 is LNHDA and CDR2 SQIVND (reference sequence). This CDR3 comprises 15 residues. Trimming cost V 3 bases and J 1 base; bases outside gene matches: 2. The CDR3 coding sequence is TGTGCCAGTAGTATTCTAGCGGTGAACACCGGGGAGCTGTTTTTT. This encodes CASSILAVNTGELFF.

This clone was counted between two and nine times. This sequence joins TRBV7-2 and TRBJ1-6; D uncertain. CDR1 SGHTA and CDR2 FQGNSA come from the germline V gene. The V end was cut by 6 bases, the J end by 7 bases, with 19 bases between. The CDR3 length is 16 residues. The CDR3 here is CASSPRAGSQNSPLHF. CDR3 DNA: TGTGCCAGCAGTCCGAGGGCGGGGTCTCAGAATTCACCCCTCCACTTT.

This clone came up once. CDR3 in amino acids: CASSFDGGVTGELFF. In nucleotides, the CDR3 is TGCGCCAGCAGCTTTGATGGCGGGGTCACCGGGGAGCTGTTTTTT. V and J are TRBV5-1 and TRBJ2-2; possible D gene TRBD2, 6 bases. CDR3 length equals 15 residues. V was pared by 2 bases and J by 4 bases, with 12 bases between. From germline, CDR1 is SGHRS and CDR2 YFSETQ.

This clone is a singleton in its sample. The chain couples TRBV23-1 to TRBJ2-7, with D unresolved. TRBV23-1 is flagged as an ORF with uncertain function. Trimming cost V 0 bases and J 2 bases, with 8 bases left between them. The length of the CDR3 is 14 residues. As DNA, the CDR3 is TGCGCCAGCAGTCAATCTCAGCGAACCTACGAGCAGTACTTC. Residues: CASSQSQRTYEQYF.

J is TRBJ2-3 and V is TRBV19, with TRBD1 matching over 8 bases. Germline-derived CDR1 and CDR2 are LNHDA and SQIVND (reference sequence). Trimming removed 1 base from V and 4 bases from J; junction bases left unmatched: 1. The CDR3 spans 14 residues. The CDR3 here is CASSIGTGPDTQYF. CDR3 nucleotides: TGTGCCAGTAGTATAGGGACAGGGCCAGATACGCAGTATTTT.

J is TRBJ1-1 and V is TRBV4-3, with a weak D call TRBD1 (5 bases). Germline CDR1 and CDR2: LGHNA and YSLEER. V was cut by 0 bases and J by 1 base, with 9 bases left in between. The CDR3 extends over 15 amino acids. The CDR3 is CASSQDQGWNTEAFF. For the CDR3, the DNA is TGCGCCAGCAGCCAAGATCAGGGCTGGAACACTGAAGCTTTCTTT.

The gene calls are TRBV5-3 and TRBJ1-1, with a tentative D call TRBD1 (5 bases). TRBV5-3 qualifies as an ORF whose function is uncertain. The length of the CDR3 is 16 residues. Trimming shortened V by 6 bases and J by 1 base, and 19 bases separated the two germline ends. The chain's CDR3 is CARTPFAGCQNTEAFF. The CDR3 bases are TGTGCCAGAACCCCGTTTGCAGGGTGTCAGAACACTGAAGCTTTCTTT.

V and J are TRBV5-1 and TRBJ2-3; possible D gene TRBD2, 5 bases. This CDR3 is 15 amino acids long. Germline CDR1 and CDR2: SGHRS and YFSETQ. Trimming pared 0 bases from V and 3 bases from J, leaving 11 bases between. Here the CDR3 reads CASSLVEAATDTQYF. The CDR3 DNA follows: TGCGCCAGCAGCTTGGTGGAGGCCGCTACAGATACGCAGTATTTT.

This clone was found a few times. The rearrangement links TRBV5-1 to TRBJ1-2; TRBD1 is a possible D gene (5 bases). The V end lost 0 bases, the J end lost 1 base, and 7 bases lay between the germline ends. The CDR3 has 14 residues. Germline V gives CDR1 SGHRS, CDR2 YFSETQ. CDR3 sequence (DNA): TGCGCCAGCAGCTTGGCCGACAGTAACTATGGCTACACCTTC. Encoded protein: CASSLADSNYGYTF.

The chain joins TRBV4-3 to TRBJ1-2; 9 positions agree with TRBD1. The CDR3 is 14 amino acids. Germline assignment: CDR1 LGHNA and CDR2 YSLEER. The V segment lost 4 bases and the J segment 8 bases; nucleotides outside the gene matches: 8. DNA for the CDR3: TGCGCCAGCAGCCCCCTCGGGACAGGGAACGGCTACACCTTC. It yields the protein CASSPLGTGNGYTF.

This chain links TRBV2 with TRBJ1-2; perhaps TRBD1 as D (6 bases). The V gene's germline CDR1 is SNHLY and CDR2 FYNNEI. V lost 10 bases to trimming and J lost 2 bases, with 11 bases between them. This CDR3 region has 12 residues. The CDR3 loop reads CATRDNNYGYTF. CDR3 DNA: TGTGCCACCAGGGACAACAACTATGGCTACACCTTC. The full variable domain, in which reference TRBV2 and TRBJ1-2 provide the parts outside the CDR3, is EPEVTQTPSHQVTQMGQEVILRCVPISNHLYFYWYRQILGQKVEFLVSFYNNEISEKSEIFDDQFSVERPDGSNFTLKIRSTKLEDSAMYFCATRDNNYGYTFGSGTRLTVV.

The chain links TRBV5-4 to TRBJ2-5; 10 nucleotides align to TRBD1. The CDR3 contains 14 residues. Germline V gene sequence: CDR1 SGHNT, CDR2 YYREEE (reference sequence). Trimming at V came to 4 bases and at J to 5 bases, leaving 5 bases not matched to a gene. CDR3 protein: CASSPDRGWETQYF. In DNA form, the CDR3 reads TGTGCCAGCAGCCCGGACAGGGGGTGGGAGACCCAGTACTTC. Using reference TRBV5-4 and TRBJ2-5 for the parts outside the CDR3, the full variable domain is ETGVTQSPTHLIKTRGQQVTLRCSSQSGHNTVSWYQQALGQGPQFIFQYYREEENGRGNFPPRFSGLQFPNYSSELNVNALELDDSALYLCASSPDRGWETQYFGPGTRLLVL.

This clone was detected a few times. The chain uses TRBV28 and TRBJ2-7; D is perhaps TRBD2 (5 bases). This CDR3 has 14 amino acids. The germline CDR1 and CDR2 sequences are MDHEN and SYDVKM. Trimming removed 1 base at V and 3 bases at J, with 10 bases between. The CDR3 loop reads CASSLLAGYYEQYF. The CDR3 region has the DNA TGTGCCAGCAGTTTATTGGCGGGTTACTACGAGCAGTACTTC.